This TCR beta chain was obtained from a study of shared clonotypes between healthy human individuals. TCRdb's table, derived via immunoSEQ multiplex PCR, lists solely in-frame clones and lacks some. Found here are around 510,000 clones, approximately 95% of them singletons; the top ten hold about 0.06%. Sequencing was done on a sample of naive CD4+ T cells sorted from blood. Subset indicated: CD45RA+ positively selected. This TCR was sampled from a woman in her twenties or thirties in good health.

The CDR3 nucleotides read TGTGCCAGCTCCCCGACCGGGGCCAGCTCCTACAATGAGCAGTTCTTC. It encodes CASSPTGASSYNEQFF. This chain joins TRBV18 and TRBJ2-1, with D possibly being TRBD1 or TRBD2 (5 bases each). The V end was cut by 6 bases, the J end by 0 bases, with 15 bases between. CDR3 length equals 16 residues. Germline V gene lookup returns CDR1 KGHSH and CDR2 LQKENI.